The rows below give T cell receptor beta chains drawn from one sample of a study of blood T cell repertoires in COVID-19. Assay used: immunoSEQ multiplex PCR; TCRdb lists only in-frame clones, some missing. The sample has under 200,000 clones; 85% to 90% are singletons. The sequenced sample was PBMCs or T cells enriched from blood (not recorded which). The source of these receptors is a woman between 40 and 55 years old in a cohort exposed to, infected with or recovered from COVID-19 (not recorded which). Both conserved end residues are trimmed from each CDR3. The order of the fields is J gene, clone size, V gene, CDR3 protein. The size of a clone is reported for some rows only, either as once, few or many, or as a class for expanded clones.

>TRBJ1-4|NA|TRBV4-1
ASSQVRSLNEKLF
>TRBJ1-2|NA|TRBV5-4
ASSLESGVVYGYT
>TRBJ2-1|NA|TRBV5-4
ASSSGGSYNEQF
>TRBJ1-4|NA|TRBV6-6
ASSYSGGPNEKLF
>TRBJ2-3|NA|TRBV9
ASSVSGRNTDTQY
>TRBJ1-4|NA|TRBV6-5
ASSPVNNEKLF
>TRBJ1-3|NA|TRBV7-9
ASSEVGGSGNTIY
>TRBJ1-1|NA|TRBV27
ASSFGRGNTEAF
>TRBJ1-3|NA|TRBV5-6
ASSLDTRAGNTIY
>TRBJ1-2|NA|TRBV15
ATSSRALPYGYT
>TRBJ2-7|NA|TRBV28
ASRPTRSLSYEQY
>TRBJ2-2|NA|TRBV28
ASSFPGARRTGELF
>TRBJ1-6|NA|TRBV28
ASSLPGQGALDSPLH
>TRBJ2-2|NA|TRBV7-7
ASSPGNTGELF
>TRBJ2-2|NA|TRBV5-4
ASSPTGTRVTGELF
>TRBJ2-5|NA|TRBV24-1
ATSESGTGVVKTQY
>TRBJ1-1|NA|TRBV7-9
ASSFRGPDTEAF
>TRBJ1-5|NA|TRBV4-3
ASSADREGEGNQPQH
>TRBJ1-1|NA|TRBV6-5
ASWDRVGTEAF
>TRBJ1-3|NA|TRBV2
ASRAGTGRLGNTIY
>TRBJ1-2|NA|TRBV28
ASKPFEGIYGYT
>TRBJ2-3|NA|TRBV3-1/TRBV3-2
ASSLQTASADTQY
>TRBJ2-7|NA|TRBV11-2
ASRRTGNYEQY
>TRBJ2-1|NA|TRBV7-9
ASSLSTSGRFEQF
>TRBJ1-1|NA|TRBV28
ASSFRREDTEAF
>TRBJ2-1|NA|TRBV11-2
ASSPHGDEQF
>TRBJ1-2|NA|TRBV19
ASSRGLYGYT
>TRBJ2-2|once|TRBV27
ASSLLAGGYTGELF
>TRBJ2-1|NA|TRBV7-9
ASSRSDNEQF
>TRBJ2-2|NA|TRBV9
ASSTLQGRELF
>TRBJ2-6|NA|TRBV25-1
ASSEFGSGANVLT
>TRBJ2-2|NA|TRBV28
ASSLLEPRELF
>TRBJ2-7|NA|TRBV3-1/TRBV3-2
ASSTGTSGSGFRYEQY
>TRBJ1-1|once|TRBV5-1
ASSPGSWGQGLSEAF
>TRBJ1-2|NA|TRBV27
ATRGIGGAYGYT
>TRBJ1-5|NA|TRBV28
ASSGVSVWTPQH
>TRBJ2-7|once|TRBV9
ASSVAPSTSGRSEQY
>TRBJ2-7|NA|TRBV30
AWSVPRWDRRTYEQY
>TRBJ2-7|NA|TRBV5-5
ASSLTSGRAEGEQY
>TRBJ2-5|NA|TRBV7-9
ASSLLTSGGETQY
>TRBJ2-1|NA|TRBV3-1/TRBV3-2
ASSQGLAGAGEQF
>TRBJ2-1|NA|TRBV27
ASSFSGNEQF
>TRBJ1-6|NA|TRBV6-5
ASSYSGRGDSPLH
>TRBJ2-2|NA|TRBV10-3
AISDRVGRSGELF
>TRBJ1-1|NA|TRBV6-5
ASSTTGGEAF
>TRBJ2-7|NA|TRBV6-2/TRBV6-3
ASSLGQSYEQY
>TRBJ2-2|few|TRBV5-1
ASSLMGLAEITGELF
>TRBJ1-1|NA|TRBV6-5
ASNQQGVGEAF
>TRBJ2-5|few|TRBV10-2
ASSVSGYQETQY
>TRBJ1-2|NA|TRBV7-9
ASSATDLKRINYGYT
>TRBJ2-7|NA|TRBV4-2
ASSQDWDTGEQY
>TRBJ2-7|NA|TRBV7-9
ASGSPGDSYEQY
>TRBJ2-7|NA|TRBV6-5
ASSLTGPNEQY
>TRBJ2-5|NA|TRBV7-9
ASSLNRGETQY
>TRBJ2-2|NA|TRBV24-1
ATQAGVGTGELF
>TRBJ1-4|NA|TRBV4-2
ASSPQRGWEKLF
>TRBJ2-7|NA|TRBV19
ASSIAHSTESHSYEQY
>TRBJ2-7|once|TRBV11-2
ASSFSYKLGAVGQY